These T cell receptor beta chains were read from a single sample in a study of CD8 T cells in ankylosing spondylitis. TCRdb re-called the 5' RACE reads through MiXCR, storing one row per CDR3 protein. The sample has some 85,000 distinct CDR3 sequences, more than 8.5% seen once; the top ten hold more than 30%. The sequenced sample was blood, either unsorted or a sorted T cell fraction (not recorded which). The receptors stem from a male donor with ankylosing spondylitis. Both conserved end residues are part of each CDR3. D genes are given only for firm matches. Expanded clones are given a class, and other clones once, few, many or no size at all.

>-|TRBV13|17|TRBJ1-2|many
CASSAVGRGDLNYGYTF
>-|TRBV12-3/TRBV12-4|13|TRBJ1-2|many
CASSLTAYYGYTF
>TRBD1|TRBV7-9|13|TRBJ2-1|few
CASSPGGPNEQFF
>-|TRBV3-1|11|TRBJ2-1|many
CASSPGYVQFF
>-|TRBV10-2|15|TRBJ2-1|few
CASSEREDLRNEQFF
>-|TRBV27|15|TRBJ2-3|-
CASSLSRDWPDTQYF
>TRBD1|TRBV18|15|TRBJ2-2|-
CASSPGQGYTGELFF
>-|TRBV7-9|11|TRBJ2-1|many
CASSSGYEQFF
>-|TRBV9|16|TRBJ2-1|few
CASSVDAGHSYNEQFF
>TRBD1|TRBV19|16|TRBJ1-5|many
CASSSKQGFGNQPQHF
>TRBD1|TRBV20-1|14|TRBJ1-5|many
CSARVDRGHQPQHF
>TRBD1|TRBV28|14|TRBJ2-5|medium-sized
CASSFLTGKETQYF
>-|TRBV20-1|16|TRBJ1-1|many
CSARTPRRGRSTEAFF
>TRBD2|TRBV13|15|TRBJ2-7|many
CASSPSSGRLYEQYF
>-|TRBV12-3/TRBV12-4|15|TRBJ1-4|-
CASSPSEDPFEKLFF
>-|TRBV27|14|TRBJ1-2|many
CASSSDTQIQGYTF
>TRBD2|TRBV19|16|TRBJ2-3|-
CASSMSRFGSGMTQYF
>-|TRBV4-2|16|TRBJ1-4|once
CASSQPHASNEKLFFF
>TRBD1|TRBV2|16|TRBJ2-6|-
CASSEYQGARANVLTF
>-|TRBV24-1|14|TRBJ2-1|many
CATSGSVNYGEQFF
>-|TRBV5-1|12|TRBJ2-1|-
CASSLYRGEQFF
>-|TRBV29-1|11|TRBJ2-1|many
CSVAGINEQFF
>-|TRBV7-9|15|TRBJ1-5|few
CASSRTGGGNQPQHF
>TRBD2|TRBV9|16|TRBJ2-1|-
CASSGTASGSWDEQFF
>TRBD2|TRBV6-4|15|TRBJ2-1|few
CASSLLGLAGDEQFF
>-|TRBV29-1|13|TRBJ1-2|many
CSVERTQGPGYTF
>TRBD1|TRBV5-4|14|TRBJ2-1|few
CASSLQGAKDEQFF
>-|TRBV5-1|14|TRBJ2-7|many
CASRGGHLSYEQYF
>-|TRBV13|14|TRBJ2-3|-
CASSGRAETDTQYF
>-|TRBV7-9|14|TRBJ1-1|-
CASSLYGAVSEAFF
>-|TRBV6-1|16|TRBJ1-6|many
CASGLRELSAGSPLHF
>TRBD1|TRBV5-1|15|TRBJ2-1|-
CASSLSGGVRAEQFF
>-|TRBV20-1|15|TRBJ2-7|many
CSARDPGLLLYEQYF
>-|TRBV5-1|17|TRBJ2-2|many
CASSFAPPGLSTGELFF
>TRBD1|TRBV12-3/TRBV12-4|14|TRBJ1-2|few
CASSLSGGDYGYTF
>-|TRBV11-1|16|TRBJ2-2|-
CASSLGTGTLIGELFF
>-|TRBV20-1|14|TRBJ2-1|many
CSASGREHYDEQFF
>-|TRBV14|13|TRBJ2-2|-
CASSQDLTGELFF
>-|TRBV20-1|12|TRBJ2-7|many
CSASPGEREQYF
>TRBD2|TRBV3-1|16|TRBJ2-1|many
CASSHGLAGVLNEQFF
>-|TRBV6-1|14|TRBJ1-2|-
CASSEGLVNYGYTF
>-|TRBV6-1|14|TRBJ1-2|few
CASSDPHPAYGYTF
>TRBD2|TRBV13|15|TRBJ2-5|few
CASSLASGRKETQYF